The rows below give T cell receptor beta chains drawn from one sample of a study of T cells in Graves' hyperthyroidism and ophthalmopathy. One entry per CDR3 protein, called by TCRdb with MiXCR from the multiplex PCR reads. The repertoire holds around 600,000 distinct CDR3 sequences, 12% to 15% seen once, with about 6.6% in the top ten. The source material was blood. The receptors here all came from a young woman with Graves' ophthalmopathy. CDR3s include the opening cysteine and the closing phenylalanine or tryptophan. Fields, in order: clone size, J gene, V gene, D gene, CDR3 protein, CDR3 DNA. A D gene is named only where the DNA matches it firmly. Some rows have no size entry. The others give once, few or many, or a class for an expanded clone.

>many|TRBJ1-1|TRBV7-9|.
CASSPGQGRERDTEAFF
TGTGCCAGCAGCCCAGGGCAGGGAAGGGAGAGGGACACTGAAGCTTTCTTT
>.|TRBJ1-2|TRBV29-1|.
CSVEGNNYGYTF
TGCAGCGTTGAAGGGAATAACTATGGCTACACCTTC
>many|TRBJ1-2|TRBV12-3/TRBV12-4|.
CASSWEGRERDYGYTF
TGTGCCAGCAGCTGGGAGGGGAGGGAAAGGGACTATGGCTACACCTTC
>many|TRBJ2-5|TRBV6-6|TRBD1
CASSYPTGTGGETQYF
TGTGCCAGCAGTTACCCTACCGGGACAGGAGGAGAGACCCAGTACTTC
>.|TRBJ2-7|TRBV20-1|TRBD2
CSARETGTSGTYEQYF
TGCAGTGCTAGGGAAACCGGGACTAGCGGGACCTACGAGCAGTACTTC
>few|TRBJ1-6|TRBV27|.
CASSLFPRAPLHF
TGTGCCAGCAGTTTATTTCCAAGAGCACCCCTCCACTTT
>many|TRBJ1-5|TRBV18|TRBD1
CASSSGQPNQPQHF
TGTGCCAGCTCATCGGGACAGCCAAATCAGCCCCAGCATTTT
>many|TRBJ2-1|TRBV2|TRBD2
CASSEIKEPAGGVHNEQFF
TGTGCCAGCAGTGAAATTAAAGAACCTGCGGGAGGTGTGCACAATGAGCAGTTCTTC
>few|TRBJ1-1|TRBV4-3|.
CASSHNQHTEAFF
TGCGCCAGCAGCCACAACCAGCACACTGAAGCTTTCTTT
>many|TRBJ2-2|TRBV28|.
CASSPGRHTGELFF
TGTGCCAGCAGCCCCGGGAGACACACCGGGGAGCTGTTTTTT
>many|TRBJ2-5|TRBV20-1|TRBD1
CSADHGQGIQETQYF
TGCAGTGCCGACCACGGACAGGGGATACAAGAGACCCAGTACTTC
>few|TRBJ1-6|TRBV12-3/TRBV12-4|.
CASSLIAGSRSPLHF
TGTGCCAGCAGTTTGATCGCTGGGTCTCGGTCACCCCTCCACTTT
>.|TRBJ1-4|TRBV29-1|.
CSVSGLNEKLFF
TGCAGCGTTTCAGGGCTTAATGAAAAACTGTTTTTT
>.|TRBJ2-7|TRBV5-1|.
CANPRPHYEQYF
TGCGCCAACCCCCGGCCCCACTACGAGCAGTACTTC
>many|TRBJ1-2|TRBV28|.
CASSTAGTESGYTF
TGTGCCAGCAGCACTGCCGGGACGGAATCTGGCTACACCTTC
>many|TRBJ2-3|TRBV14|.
CASSLVGLDTQYF
TGTGCCAGCAGCCTCGTGGGGCTAGATACGCAGTATTTT
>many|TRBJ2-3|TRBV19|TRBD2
CASSIQRESGTDTQYF
TGTGCCAGTAGTATTCAGCGGGAGTCCGGCACAGATACGCAGTATTTT
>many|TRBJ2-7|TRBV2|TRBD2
CASSDSGGKAYEQYF
TGTGCCAGCAGTGATTCGGGGGGAAAAGCCTACGAGCAGTACTTC
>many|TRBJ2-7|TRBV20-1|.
CSASVVSGYGEQYF
TGCAGTGCTAGTGTTGTGTCAGGGTATGGCGAGCAGTACTTC
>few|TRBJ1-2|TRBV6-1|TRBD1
CASSLDRDNYGYTF
TGTGCCAGCAGTTTGGACAGGGATAACTATGGCTACACCTTC
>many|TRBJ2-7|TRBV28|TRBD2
CASSPNSGNGAYEQYF
TGTGCCAGCAGTCCGAATAGCGGGAATGGCGCCTACGAGCAGTACTTC
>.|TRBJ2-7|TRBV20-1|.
CSAPSAHSSYEQYF
TGCAGTGCTCCTAGCGCTCACAGCTCCTACGAGCAGTACTTC
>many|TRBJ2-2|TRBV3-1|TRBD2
CASRPTSTDGELFF
TGTGCCAGCAGACCGACTAGCACTGACGGGGAGCTGTTTTTT
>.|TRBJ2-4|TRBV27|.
CASSPITDAKNIQYF
TGTGCCAGCAGCCCTATCACAGACGCCAAAAACATTCAGTACTTC
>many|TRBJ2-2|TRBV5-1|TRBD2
CASSLLAGAGGGELFF
TGCGCCAGCAGCTTGTTGGCGGGAGCAGGCGGCGGGGAGCTGTTTTTT
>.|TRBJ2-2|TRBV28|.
CASSFWGLGRTGELFF
TGTGCCAGCAGTTTCTGGGGGCTCGGTAGGACCGGGGAGCTGTTTTTT
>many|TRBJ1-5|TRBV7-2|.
CASSLLTGLSPQHF
TGTGCCAGCAGCTTACTGACAGGCCTATCGCCCCAGCATTTT
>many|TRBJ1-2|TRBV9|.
CASSGQVGYGYTF
TGTGCCAGCAGCGGACAGGTTGGCTATGGCTACACCTTC
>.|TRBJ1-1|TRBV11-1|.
CASSLGSGRNTEAFF
TGTGCCAGCAGCTTGGGGTCAGGTAGGAACACTGAAGCTTTCTTT
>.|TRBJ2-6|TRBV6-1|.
CASTVGPLSGANVLTF
TGTGCCAGCACCGTAGGCCCTCTCTCTGGGGCCAACGTCCTGACTTTC
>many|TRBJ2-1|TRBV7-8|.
CASSLYGGRVNNEQFF
TGTGCCAGCAGCTTATATGGCGGGCGGGTTAACAATGAGCAGTTCTTC
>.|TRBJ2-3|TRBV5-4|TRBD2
CASSSGLAHLHIMYTQYF
TGTGCCAGCAGCTCCGGACTAGCCCATCTACACATTATGTATACGCAGTATTTT
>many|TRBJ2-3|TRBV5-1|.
CASSLGVGTDTQYF
TGCGCCAGCAGCTTAGGGGTGGGCACAGATACGCAGTATTTT
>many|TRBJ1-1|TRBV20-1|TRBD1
CSARGQGGTEAFF
TGCAGTGCCCGAGGGCAGGGGGGCACTGAAGCTTTCTTT
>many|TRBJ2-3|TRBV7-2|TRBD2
CASSLPSGRRTDTQYF
TGTGCCAGCAGCTTACCGAGCGGGAGAAGAACAGATACGCAGTATTTT
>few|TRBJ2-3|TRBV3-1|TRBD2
CASSYSWHGTSGSGDTQYF
TGTGCCAGCAGCTATTCGTGGCACGGGACTAGCGGGAGTGGGGATACGCAGTATTTT
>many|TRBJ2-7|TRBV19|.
CASRDRTADYEQYF
TGTGCCAGTAGAGACAGAACTGCTGACTACGAGCAGTACTTC
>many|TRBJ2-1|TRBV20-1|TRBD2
CSARWPSGKGEQFF
TGCAGTGCTAGGTGGCCTAGCGGGAAAGGTGAGCAGTTCTTC
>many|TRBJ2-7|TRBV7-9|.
CASSLGAPAGQYF
TGTGCCAGCAGCTTAGGGGCCCCAGCGGGGCAGTACTTC
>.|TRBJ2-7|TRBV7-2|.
CASSPYGINYEQYF
TGTGCCAGCAGCCCCTACGGCATAAACTACGAGCAGTACTTC
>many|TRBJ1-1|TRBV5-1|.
CASSLGVLIRAEAFF
TGCGCCAGCAGCTTGGGGGTTCTGATCCGGGCTGAAGCTTTCTTT
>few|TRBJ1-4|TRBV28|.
CASSLGGGAEKLFF
TGTGCCAGCAGTTTGGGCGGGGGAGCTGAAAAACTGTTTTTT
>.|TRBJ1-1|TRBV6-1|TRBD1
CASRTGTGEKAFF
TGTGCCAGCAGAACCGGGACAGGGGAAAAAGCTTTCTTT
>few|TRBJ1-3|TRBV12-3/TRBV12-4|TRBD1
CASSPLTGSGNTIYF
TGTGCCAGCAGTCCGCTGACAGGGAGTGGAAACACCATATATTTT
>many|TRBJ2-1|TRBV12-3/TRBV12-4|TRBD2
CASSFLAGGSNEQFF
TGTGCCAGCAGTTTTCTAGCGGGAGGGTCGAATGAGCAGTTCTTC
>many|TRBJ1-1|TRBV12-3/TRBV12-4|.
CASSWYFLNTEAFF
TGTGCCAGCAGTTGGTATTTCCTGAACACTGAAGCTTTCTTT
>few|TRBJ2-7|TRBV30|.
CALESGRETDEQYF
TGTGCCTTAGAATCAGGCAGGGAAACCGACGAGCAGTACTTC
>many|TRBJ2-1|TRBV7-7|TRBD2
CASSEGLADYNEQFF
TGTGCTAGCAGCGAGGGACTAGCAGACTACAATGAGCAGTTCTTC
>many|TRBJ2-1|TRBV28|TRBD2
CASSLAGGGNEQFF
TGTGCCAGCAGTTTAGCGGGAGGGGGGAATGAGCAGTTCTTC
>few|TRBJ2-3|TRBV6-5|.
CASSYPPTDTQYF
TGTGCCAGCAGTTACCCTCCGACAGATACGCAGTATTTT
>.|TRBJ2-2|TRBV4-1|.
CASSQAGLMNTGELFF
TGCGCCAGCAGCCAAGCGGGACTTATGAACACCGGGGAGCTGTTTTTT
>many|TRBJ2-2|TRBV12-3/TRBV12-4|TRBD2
CASSRLAANTGELFF
TGTGCCAGCAGCCGACTAGCGGCGAACACCGGGGAGCTGTTTTTT
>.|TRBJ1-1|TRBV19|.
CASSAPNYRGTEAFF
TGTGCCAGTAGTGCGCCAAATTACCGGGGCACTGAAGCTTTCTTT
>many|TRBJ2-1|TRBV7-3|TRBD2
CASSPQLAGGSYNEQFF
TGTGCCAGCAGCCCACAACTAGCGGGAGGGTCCTACAATGAGCAGTTCTTC
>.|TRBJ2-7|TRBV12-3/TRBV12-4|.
CASSLIGVPSYEQYF
TGTGCCAGCAGTTTAATTGGGGTTCCCTCCTACGAGCAGTACTTC